This T cell receptor (delta chain) was recorded in a study of Vδ1+ human thymocytes. The study, taken as a whole, reports: In the thymus, TRG and TRD repertoires looked highly polyclonal with Gaussian CDR3 lengths. Thymic delta-chain repertoires held roughly 19% Vdelta2 sequences and few Vdelta3, despite high sort purity.

After alphabeta T cell depletion, CD3+ Vdelta1+ Vdelta2- thymocytes were sorted. Germline V gene lookup returns CDR1 TSWWSYY and CDR2 QGS. The ends lost 0 bases at V and 0 bases at J; junction bases unmatched: 23. The CDR3 consists of 23 residues. The template was reverse-transcribed extracted RNA. Pooled V-gene forward primers with one constant-region reverse primer generated the CDR3 amplicons by multiplex PCR. TCRdb re-identified clones in the multiplex PCR reads via CATT. This sample carries tens of thousands of delta-chain clones, approximately 32% of them seen once, and the ten largest clones take 1.6%. Regarding this clone: The target antigen is unknown. This same CDR3 is encoded by further DNA sequences in the sample.

The rearrangement links TRDV1 to TRDJ1, with TRDD2 identical over 9 bases. The sequencing sample was made of Vdelta1+ gamma-delta thymocytes from the thymus. Subset reported: FACS-sorted CD3+ TCRalphabeta- TCRVdelta1+ TCRVdelta2- thymocytes. The TCR comes from a boy younger than two who had congenital heart surgery. CDR3 nucleotide sequence: TGTGCTCTTGGGGAACTAATAAGGGCAGTCCCTTCCTACCTAACGGAGTACACCGATAAACTCATCTTT. Amino acid sequence: CALGELIRAVPSYLTEYTDKLIF.